The 15 T cell receptor beta chains presented below share a single source sample, sequenced in a study of lymphopenia after photon versus proton radiotherapy. Repertoires were generated with immunoSEQ multiplex PCR, while TCRdb's copy carries only in-frame clones and drops some. This sample carries some 20,000 clones, approximately 85% of them seen once, and the ten largest clones take around 2.9%. Sample: peripheral blood, taken from a patient treated with photon-based radiotherapy. These receptors all stem from a woman aged 45-65 years with pancreatic cancer.

This clone was detected only once. The CDR3: CSVSGMSYEQYF. CDR3 bases: TGCAGCGTTAGCGGGATGAGCTACGAGCAGTACTTC. The chain combines TRBV29-1 with TRBJ2-7; 7 nucleotides match TRBD2. The CDR3 length is 12 residues. V gave up 5 bases and J gave up 3 bases; unmatched junction bases: 4. Per the germline V gene, CDR1 is SQVTM and CDR2 is ANQGSEA.

The chain uses TRBV7-8 and TRBJ2-7; 8 bases are a match to TRBD1. This CDR3 contains 15 residues. V shed 1 base, J shed 3 bases, and the junction held 5 bases outside the gene matches. Germline V gives CDR1 SGHVS, CDR2 FQNEAQ. The CDR3 loop reads CASSLGPGQDYEQYF. Written as DNA, the CDR3 is TGTGCCAGCAGCTTAGGACCGGGACAGGACTACGAGCAGTACTTC.

This chain uses TRBV4-3 with TRBJ2-2; TRBD2 might be the D (5 bases). The CDR3 consists of 16 residues. Per germline, CDR1 LGHNA and CDR2 YSLEER. Trimming stripped 0 bases from V and 4 bases from J, with 12 bases between. CDR3 DNA: TGCGCCAGCAGCCAAGAGGTGGGAGTTCTCACCGGGGAGCTGTTTTTT. Translated: CASSQEVGVLTGELFF.

This sequence joins TRBV6-5 and TRBJ2-7, with a tentative D call TRBD2 (7 bases). The length of the CDR3 is 15 residues. Germline V gene sequence: CDR1 MNHEY, CDR2 SVGAGI. V lost 5 bases and J 0 bases, leaving 14 bases between the germline ends. The CDR3 protein is CASSLMAGASYEQYF. DNA of the CDR3: TGTGCCAGCAGTCTAATGGCGGGGGCCTCCTACGAGCAGTACTTC.

This chain joins TRBV9 and TRBJ2-1; 8 nucleotides line up with TRBD2. CDR1 is SGDLS and CDR2 is YYNGEE in the germline V gene. The CDR3 is 15 residues long. With V trimmed by 0 bases and J by 6 bases, 5 bases remained unmatched. CDR3 in DNA: TGTGCCAGCAGCGTAGAAGCGGGAGTCGTCAATGAGCAGTTCTTC. Translation gives CASSVEAGVVNEQFF.

The V and J genes are TRBV30 and TRBJ1-1; D call uncertain. V dropped 5 bases and J dropped 0 bases, with 10 bases sitting between them. Germline V gene sequence: CDR1 GTSNPN, CDR2 SVGIG (reference sequence). CDR3 length: 13 residues. The chain's CDR3 is CAWGLDLNTEAFF. In DNA, the CDR3 is TGTGCCTGGGGTCTAGACCTGAACACTGAAGCTTTCTTT. Full variable domain (rest looked up from reference TRBV30 and TRBJ1-1): SQTIHQWPATLVQPVGSPLSLECTVEGTSNPNLYWYRQAAGRGLQLLFYSVGIGQISSEVPQNLSASRPQDRQFILSSKKLLLSDSGFYLCAWGLDLNTEAFFGQGTRLTVV.

V gene TRBV2 combines with J gene TRBJ2-3, with D hard to call. CDR1 SNHLY and CDR2 FYNNEI come from the germline V gene. The V gene lost 0 bases and the J gene lost 3 bases, with 10 bases spanning the gap. The CDR3 runs 15 residues. The CDR3 DNA follows: TGTGCCAGCAGTGAAGCTGGGGTAGTAACAGATACGCAGTATTTT. It is translated as CASSEAGVVTDTQYF.

V gene TRBV7-9 combines with J gene TRBJ2-5, with a possible D match to TRBD1 (5 bases). The germline V gene has CDR1 SEHNR and CDR2 FQNEAQ (reference sequence). The germline V and J ends were trimmed by 2 bases and 4 bases, with 11 bases remaining between them. The CDR3 sequence is 14 residues long. DNA of the CDR3: TGTGCCAGCAGCTTATCAGGGATGGTAGAGACCCAGTACTTC. Protein product: CASSLSGMVETQYF.

The chain recombines TRBV27 with TRBJ1-1; D perhaps matches TRBD1 (6 bases). Trimming pared 3 bases from V and 0 bases from J, leaving 11 bases between. The V gene's germline CDR1 is MNHEY and CDR2 SMNVEV (reference sequence). This CDR3 contains 15 residues. The CDR3 nucleotides read TGTGCCAGCAGTTTTGTCGCAGGGGTGAACACTGAAGCTTTCTTT. It is translated as CASSFVAGVNTEAFF.

The chain has TRBV6-5 and TRBJ2-2; no clear D gene. The CDR3 contains 11 residues. V shed 8 bases and J shed 5 bases, with 6 bases lying between them. Germline values: CDR1 MNHEY, CDR2 SVGAGI. CDR3: CASAKTGELFF. CDR3 nucleotides: TGTGCCAGCGCTAAGACCGGGGAGCTGTTTTTT.

This rearrangement joins TRBV5-5 to TRBJ1-3, with TRBD1 matching 9 bases. In germline, CDR1 is SGHKS, CDR2 YYEKEE (reference sequence). The CDR3 runs to 18 residues. V dropped 4 bases and J dropped 8; count of bases not matched to a gene: 19. The CDR3 DNA is TGTGCCAGCAGCCGGCTGCTCCGGGACAGGGTTATGAAAGACACCATATATTTT. Protein: CASSRLLRDRVMKDTIYF.

This chain joins TRBV25-1 and TRBJ1-2, with no clear D. CDR1 is MGHDK and CDR2 is SYGVNS in the germline V gene. Trimming stripped 4 bases from V and 4 bases from J, with 4 bases between. This CDR3 is built from 11 residues. The chain's CDR3 is CASSAGYGYTF. As DNA, the CDR3 is TGTGCCAGCAGTGCCGGCTATGGCTACACCTTC.

The V gene is TRBV7-2, the J gene TRBJ2-5; 9 bases agree with TRBD2. Trimming cost V 5 bases and J 4 bases; bases outside gene matches: 8. Looked up from germline, CDR1 is SGHTA and CDR2 is FQGNSA. The CDR3 totals 15 residues. CDR3 residues: CASSPSGKVGETQYF. In nucleotides, the CDR3 is TGTGCCAGCAGCCCTAGCGGGAAAGTGGGAGAGACCCAGTACTTC.

This clone was found once. This rearrangement joins TRBV28 to TRBJ1-4, with D tentatively TRBD1 (6 bases). With 3 bases removed from V and 8 bases from J, the gap between germline ends came to 16 bases. CDR1 MDHEN and CDR2 SYDVKM come from the germline V gene. The length of the CDR3 is 15 residues. The CDR3: CASSFSGGREEKLFF. DNA of the CDR3: TGTGCCAGCAGTTTCAGCGGGGGGCGGGAGGAAAAACTGTTTTTT.

Details on this clone: Other DNA sequences from this sample encode an identical CDR3 as well. Here the CDR3 reads CASSLVVSPYEQYF. CDR3 nucleotides: TGCGCCAGCAGCTTGGTGGTCAGCCCCTACGAGCAGTACTTC. The J gene is TRBJ2-7, the V gene TRBV5-1, with D uncertain. The ends were cut back, 0 bases at V and 2 bases at J, with 9 bases in the middle. The CDR3 totals 14 residues. The germline V gene has CDR1 SGHRS and CDR2 YFSETQ.